This T cell receptor (beta chain) was sequenced for a study of vaccination and CD4 T cells after COVID-19. Across the whole study: Four females and six males made up the convalescents, two of whom were Hispanic.

A single count supports this clonotype. The antigen remains undetermined. Cultured CD4+ T-cell DNA underwent Oncomine TCR Beta short-read sequencing. TCRdb itself ran the PCR reads through MiXCR, one entry per CDR3 protein. Of approximately 14,000 distinct CDR3 sequences listed, around 53% were seen once; the top ten hold 10% to 15%. Treatment noted: roughly 10-day PBMC culture with coronavirus spike peptide pools or control peptides (ViraFEST assay). Peptide pool stimulation in ViraFEST expanded antigen-specific T cells, whose TCRs were then sequenced. The sequencing sample was made of CD4+ T cells from blood, cultured in vitro. The clonotype was recovered from a human donor who had recovered from COVID-19.

The CDR3 reads CASSETGQNIQYF. The CDR3 DNA follows: TGTGCCAGCAGTGAAACAGGCCAGAACATTCAGTACTTC. This sequence joins TRBV6-1 and TRBJ2-4, with D tentatively TRBD1 (5 bases). Germline V gene lookup returns CDR1 MNHNS and CDR2 SASEGT. Trimming stripped 2 bases from V and 7 bases from J, with 9 bases between. CDR3 length: 13 residues.